These 4 T cell receptor beta chains were all obtained from the same sample, sequenced in a study of cytomegalovirus exposure and HLA in healthy donors. With 60 Vbeta and 13 Jbeta primers, the PCR was carried out. Profiling relied on immunoSEQ multiplex PCR, and the TCRdb table lists in-frame clones only, not all of them. The sample holds approximately 170,000 clones, 85% seen once. The sequenced sample consisted of PBMCs. The origin of the receptors is a boy between 2 and 10 years old in good health and CMV-seronegative.

The V gene is TRBV28, the J gene TRBJ1-1, with 12 bases lining up with TRBD1. The trim removed 3 bases at V and 5 bases at J, leaving 22 bases unmatched. The germline V gene encodes CDR1 MDHEN and CDR2 SYDVKM. The CDR3 runs to 21 residues. The CDR3 sequence: CASSLGVKFGWDRGRETEAFF. CDR3 DNA sequence: TGTGCCAGCAGTTTGGGGGTTAAGTTTGGGTGGGACAGGGGGCGGGAGACTGAAGCTTTCTTT.

V usage is TRBV5-3 and J usage is TRBJ2-1; 10 positions agree with TRBD2. TRBV5-3 is marked as an open reading frame, function uncertain. Trimming removed 3 bases from V and 4 bases from J; junction bases left unmatched: 4. This CDR3 spans 15 amino acids. CDR3 sequence: CARSSLAGMYNEQFF. The DNA of the CDR3 is TGTGCCAGAAGCTCACTAGCGGGGATGTACAATGAGCAGTTCTTC.

V gene TRBV18 combines with J gene TRBJ2-2; D is ambiguous. The germline V and J ends were trimmed by 8 bases and 4 bases, with 14 bases remaining between them. Germline loops: CDR1 KGHSH, CDR2 LQKENI. The CDR3 extends over 14 amino acids. CDR3 in DNA: TGTGCCAGCGCCACCTCCTGGGCCACCGGGGAGCTGTTTTTT. Translating it yields CASATSWATGELFF. Variable domain in full (rest from reference TRBV18 and TRBJ2-2): NAGVMQNPRHLVRRRGQEARLRCSPMKGHSHVYWYRQLPEEGLKFMVYLQKENIIDESGMPKERFSAEFPKEGPSILRIQQVVRGDSAAYFCASATSWATGELFFGEGSRLTVL.

A remark on this clone: Other DNA sequences within the sample encode an identical CDR3. The genes are TRBV20-1 and TRBJ2-5, with D unclear. Germline CDR1 DFQATT, CDR2 SNEGSKA (reference sequence). Trimming stripped 6 bases from V and 2 bases from J, with 4 bases between. The CDR3 is 10 amino acids. The CDR3 reads CSASQETQYF. For the CDR3, the DNA is TGCAGTGCCAGTCAAGAGACCCAGTACTTC.